A selection of T cell receptor beta chains follows, all from one sample in a study of T cells in Graves' hyperthyroidism and ophthalmopathy. From the multiplex PCR reads, TCRdb called clonotypes with MiXCR, one entry per CDR3 protein. The table lists roughly 700,000 distinct CDR3 sequences, over 35% of them singletons. The sample was blood. The receptors derive from a woman aged 35 to 49 with Graves' hyperthyroidism. Both conserved end residues are part of each CDR3. The order of the fields is J gene, clone size, V gene, D gene, CDR3 protein, CDR3 DNA. D genes are given only for firm matches. Not all rows give a size; the values are once, few, many and, for expanded clones, a class.

>TRBJ1-1|many|TRBV7-2|NA
CASSPGVVRTEAFF
TGTGCCAGCAGCCCAGGGGTGGTACGCACTGAAGCTTTCTTT
>TRBJ1-4|NA|TRBV6-5|NA
CASSYSYLTPATNEKLFF
TGTGCCAGCAGTTACTCGTATCTTACACCAGCAACTAATGAAAAACTGTTTTTT
>TRBJ1-1|many|TRBV19|NA
CASTPQAMNTEAFF
TGTGCCAGTACCCCGCAGGCAATGAACACTGAAGCTTTCTTT
>TRBJ2-7|NA|TRBV6-6|NA
CASRRQEYYEQYF
TGTGCCAGCAGGCGACAGGAGTACTACGAGCAGTACTTC
>TRBJ1-4|few|TRBV7-2|NA
CASSLSGQNSNEKLFF
TGTGCCAGCAGCCTGAGCGGACAGAACTCAAATGAAAAACTGTTTTTT
>TRBJ2-6|few|TRBV19|NA
CASGEAGANVLTF
TGTGCCAGCGGGGAGGCTGGGGCCAACGTCCTGACTTTC
>TRBJ2-7|NA|TRBV20-1|NA
CSARGGPLYEQYF
TGCAGTGCTAGAGGGGGCCCCCTCTACGAGCAGTACTTC
>TRBJ1-6|few|TRBV3-1|NA
CASSLNPSTGVNSPLHF
TGTGCCAGCAGCCTAAACCCTTCGACAGGAGTTAATTCACCCCTCCACTTT
>TRBJ1-1|few|TRBV12-3/TRBV12-4|NA
CASSPTGSAEAFF
TGTGCCAGCAGTCCAACAGGGTCCGCTGAAGCTTTCTTT
>TRBJ2-7|NA|TRBV29-1|TRBD1
CSVAGTGSYEQYF
TGCAGCGTTGCCGGGACAGGCTCCTACGAGCAGTACTTC
>TRBJ2-7|once|TRBV7-2|NA
CASSYGIQAQYF
TGTGCCAGCAGCTACGGGATCCAAGCCCAGTACTTC
>TRBJ1-2|once|TRBV9|NA
CASSVEQGFLWGYTF
TGTGCCAGCAGCGTAGAACAGGGTTTTCTCTGGGGCTACACCTTC
>TRBJ2-1|NA|TRBV2|TRBD2
CASSGPNSGLAGVDEQFF
TGTGCCAGCAGTGGCCCTAATTCGGGACTAGCGGGAGTAGATGAGCAGTTCTTC
>TRBJ2-7|NA|TRBV12-3/TRBV12-4|NA
CASSYGGSSYEQCF
TGTGCCAGCAGTTACGGGGGTTCCTCCTACGAGCAGTGCTTC
>TRBJ1-4|few|TRBV10-3|TRBD1
CASSEGGTGTAYEKLFF
TGTGCCAGCAGTGAAGGGGGGACCGGGACAGCATATGAAAAACTGTTTTTT
>TRBJ1-5|NA|TRBV28|TRBD1
CASSWGSGGQPQHF
TGTGCCAGCAGTTGGGGGTCAGGGGGTCAGCCCCAGCATTTT
>TRBJ1-5|many|TRBV2|NA
CASTIRGADQPQHF
TGTGCCAGCACGATAAGAGGAGCAGATCAGCCCCAGCATTTT
>TRBJ1-2|few|TRBV2|TRBD1
CASSDQATGSGGYTF
TGTGCCAGCAGTGACCAGGCGACAGGGAGTGGCGGCTACACCTTC
>TRBJ2-7|NA|TRBV6-5|NA
CASSSTGFGYEQYF
TGTGCCAGCAGTTCAACAGGGTTCGGCTACGAGCAGTACTTC
>TRBJ2-2|few|TRBV5-1|NA
CASSLGQDHTGELFF
TGCGCCAGCAGCTTGGGGCAGGATCACACCGGGGAGCTGTTTTTT
>TRBJ1-6|once|TRBV10-2|NA
CASSEPVGFSPLHF
TGCGCCAGCAGTGAGCCCGTTGGGTTTTCACCCCTCCACTTT
>TRBJ1-5|many|TRBV2|NA
CASSEFGVDQPQHF
TGTGCCAGCAGTGAGTTCGGGGTAGATCAGCCCCAGCATTTT
>TRBJ2-7|NA|TRBV12-3/TRBV12-4|NA
CASSWGVGDQYF
TGTGCCAGCAGTTGGGGGGTCGGAGACCAGTACTTC
>TRBJ1-3|NA|TRBV6-5|NA
CAISYTARTSSGNTIYF
TGTGCCATCAGTTACACCGCCAGGACCAGCTCTGGAAACACCATATATTTT
>TRBJ1-2|few|TRBV7-8|NA
CASSLGGQAGRYTF
TGTGCCAGCAGCTTAGGTGGGCAGGCAGGGCGCTACACCTTC
>TRBJ1-4|NA|TRBV7-2|NA
CASGDNIPSGNEKLFF
TGTGCCAGCGGCGATAATATACCTTCGGGGAATGAAAAACTGTTTTTT
>TRBJ1-1|many|TRBV10-3|NA
CASKTGGNTEAFF
TGTGCCAGTAAGACAGGAGGGAACACTGAAGCTTTCTTT
>TRBJ2-7|NA|TRBV20-1|NA
CSARVASLSYEQYF
TGCAGTGCTAGAGTGGCTAGTCTCTCCTACGAGCAGTACTTC
>TRBJ2-2|few|TRBV6-5|TRBD2
CASSYGPIAGNTGELFF
TGTGCCAGCAGTTACGGCCCAATAGCGGGAAACACCGGGGAGCTGTTTTTT
>TRBJ2-7|NA|TRBV2|NA
CASSAPGTWGEQYF
TGTGCCAGCAGCGCCCCCGGGACCTGGGGAGAGCAGTACTTC
>TRBJ1-4|NA|TRBV10-2|NA
CASSQDAANEKLFF
TGTGCCAGCAGCCAAGATGCGGCTAATGAAAAACTGTTTTTT
>TRBJ1-5|many|TRBV12-3/TRBV12-4|NA
CASSPTYRENQPQHF
TGTGCCAGCAGTCCAACCTACAGGGAGAATCAGCCCCAGCATTTT
>TRBJ1-1|NA|TRBV13|NA
CASSLRKRIGTAQRNTEAFF
TGTGCCAGCAGCTTGCGCAAAAGAATTGGGACTGCTCAAAGGAACACTGAAGCTTTCTTT
>TRBJ1-1|few|TRBV7-2|NA
CASSWDPSLNTEAFF
TGTGCCAGCAGTTGGGACCCATCCTTGAACACTGAAGCTTTCTTT